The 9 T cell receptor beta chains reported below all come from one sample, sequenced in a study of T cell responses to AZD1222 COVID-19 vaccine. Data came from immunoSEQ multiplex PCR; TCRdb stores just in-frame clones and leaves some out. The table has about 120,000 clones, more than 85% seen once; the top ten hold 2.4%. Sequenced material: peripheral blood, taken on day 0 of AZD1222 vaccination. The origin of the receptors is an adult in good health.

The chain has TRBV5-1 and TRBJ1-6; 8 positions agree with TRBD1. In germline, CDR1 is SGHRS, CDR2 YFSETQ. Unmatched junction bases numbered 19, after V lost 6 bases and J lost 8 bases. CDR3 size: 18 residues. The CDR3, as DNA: TGCGCCAGCACCCCGGAGGCAGGGGGCGGTGGTATTTATTCACCCCTCCACTTT. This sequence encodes CASTPEAGGGGIYSPLHF.

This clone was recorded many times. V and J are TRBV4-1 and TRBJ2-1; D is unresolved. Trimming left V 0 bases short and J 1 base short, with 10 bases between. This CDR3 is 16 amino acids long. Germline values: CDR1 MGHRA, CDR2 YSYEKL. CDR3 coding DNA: TGCGCCAGCAGCCAAGAAGATCCATTTTCCTACAATGAGCAGTTCTTC. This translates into CASSQEDPFSYNEQFF.

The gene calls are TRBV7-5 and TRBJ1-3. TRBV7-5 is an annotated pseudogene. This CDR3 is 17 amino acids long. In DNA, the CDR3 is TGTGCCAGAAGCAAACCGGGGGGCAGGGGGACAGGAAACACCATATATTTT. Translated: CARSKPGGRGTGNTIYF.

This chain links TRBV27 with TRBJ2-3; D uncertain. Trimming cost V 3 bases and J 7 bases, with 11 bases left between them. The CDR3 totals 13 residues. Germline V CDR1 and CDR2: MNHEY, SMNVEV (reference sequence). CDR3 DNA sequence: TGTGCCAGCAGTTTGGGCCTATCCAATACGCAGTATTTT. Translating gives CASSLGLSNTQYF.

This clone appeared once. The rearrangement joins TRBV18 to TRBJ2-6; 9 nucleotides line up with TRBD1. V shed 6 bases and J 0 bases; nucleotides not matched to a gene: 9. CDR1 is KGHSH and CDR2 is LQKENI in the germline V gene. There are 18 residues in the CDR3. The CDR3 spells CASSPNRGLLSGANVLTF. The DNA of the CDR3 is TGTGCCAGCTCGCCAAACAGGGGGCTACTCTCTGGGGCCAACGTCCTGACTTTC.

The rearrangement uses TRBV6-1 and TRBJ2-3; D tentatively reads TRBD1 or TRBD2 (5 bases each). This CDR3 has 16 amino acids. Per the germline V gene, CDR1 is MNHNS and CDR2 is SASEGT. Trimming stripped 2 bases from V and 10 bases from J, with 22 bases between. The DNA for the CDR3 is TGTGCCAGCAGTGAATCGTGGGGCCTCGGGGCGACGGCGCAGTATTTT. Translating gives CASSESWGLGATAQYF.

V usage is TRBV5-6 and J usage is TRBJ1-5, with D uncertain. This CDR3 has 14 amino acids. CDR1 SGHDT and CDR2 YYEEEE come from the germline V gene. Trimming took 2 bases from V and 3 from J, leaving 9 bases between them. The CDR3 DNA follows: TGTGCCAGCAGCTTAGGGCCCACCAATCAGCCCCAGCATTTT. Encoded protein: CASSLGPTNQPQHF.

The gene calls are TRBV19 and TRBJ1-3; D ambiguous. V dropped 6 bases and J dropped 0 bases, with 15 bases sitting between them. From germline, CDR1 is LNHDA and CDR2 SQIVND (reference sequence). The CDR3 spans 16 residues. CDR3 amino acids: CASSPGRTDSGNTIYF. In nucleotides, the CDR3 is TGTGCCAGTAGCCCCGGACGGACCGACTCTGGAAACACCATATATTTT.

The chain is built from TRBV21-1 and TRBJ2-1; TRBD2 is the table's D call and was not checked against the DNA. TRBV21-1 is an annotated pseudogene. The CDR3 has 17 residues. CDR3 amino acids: CASSTPGLAPSYNEQFF. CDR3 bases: TGTGCCAGCAGCACTCCGGGACTAGCCCCCTCCTACAATGAGCAGTTCTTC.